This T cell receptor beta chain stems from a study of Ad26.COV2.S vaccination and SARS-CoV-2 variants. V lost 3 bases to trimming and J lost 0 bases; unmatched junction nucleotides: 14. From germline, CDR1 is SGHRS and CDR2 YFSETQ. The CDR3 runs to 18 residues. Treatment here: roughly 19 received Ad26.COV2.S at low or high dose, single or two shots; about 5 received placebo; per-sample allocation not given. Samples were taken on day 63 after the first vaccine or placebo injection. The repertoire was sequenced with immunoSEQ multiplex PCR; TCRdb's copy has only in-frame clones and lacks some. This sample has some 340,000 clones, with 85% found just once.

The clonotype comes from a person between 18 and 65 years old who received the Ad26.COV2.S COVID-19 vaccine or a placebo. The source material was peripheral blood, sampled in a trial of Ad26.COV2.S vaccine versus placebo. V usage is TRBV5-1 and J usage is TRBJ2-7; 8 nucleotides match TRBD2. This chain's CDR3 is CASSSPSERGSVSYEQYF. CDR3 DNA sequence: TGCGCCAGCAGCTCCCCCAGTGAGCGGGGGAGCGTCTCCTACGAGCAGTACTTC.